This T cell receptor (beta chain) was identified in a study of blood T cell repertoires in COVID-19 (dated by TCRdb to the early 2020s). Background for the entire study: Samples covering the acute and convalescent phases of COVID-19 were provided by collaborators in the United States, Italy and Spain. Where available, HLA class I and class II types were taken from metadata supplied by the sample provider and were not determined by assay-based typing. Deeply sampled blood TCRbeta repertoires from subjects exposed to, actively infected with, or recovered from COVID-19 were included in the dataset. The prospective study material was composed of cDNA or gDNA derived from T cells, B-cell-depleted T cells, or PBMCs. Samples were obtained from the ongoing ImmuneRACE study (first 160 participants) and from about 1,300 subjects provided by 6 global collaborators. The repertoires were released in a freely available public database meant as a resource for research on the immune response to SARS-CoV-2. The sample metadata nearly always contained a de-identified subject ID, COVID-19 status, age in years and sex. General study outcomes and caveats: How much clinical and demographic metadata was included differed by source and by participant, and the metadata was provided uncurated.

In Seattle, one collaborating source enrolled patients while the infection was active and tracked those patients longitudinally over the course of disease. Each collaborating institution followed its own protocols to collect whole blood in K2EDTA tubes. For TCRbeta analysis, collaborators shipped samples as frozen whole blood, isolated PBMCs, or DNA extracted from either of those sample types. The immunoSEQ Assay, a bias-controlled multiplex PCR, was used to amplify TCRbeta CDR3 regions from genomic DNA. Per the source publication's procedure: Within the assay, amplification of reference gene primers was used to estimate how many nucleated cells each sample contained. To quantify the absolute abundance of each unique TCRbeta CDR3 rearrangement, sequence reads were collapsed and filtered. Productive Simpson clonality was computed per sample as the square root of Simpson's diversity index over productive rearrangements. TCRdb retrieved this table from immuneACCESS and kept in-frame rearrangements only. Not all clones are present; in checked studies, unresolved V genes account for under half, and no reason is known for the remainder. The D gene and trimming were derived from the DNA, and the V and J assignments and clone size from that table. The table for this sample lists about 210,000 clones; roughly four fifths of them were counted only once. Of the sample, about 5.6% is held by the ten largest clones.

A word on this clone: It lacks a known antigen. No base-level quality is on record; no much larger clone is a single base apart.

The germline V gene specifies SGHTA as CDR1 and FQGNSA as CDR2. The CDR3 goes from the cysteine to the phenylalanine over 17 residues. The retained sequence is limited to the CDR3, 51 bases, with the frame set at the first base. V is pruned by 6 bases and J by 0 bases, leaving 10 bases of the junction without a gene match. Specimen: peripheral blood. The chain joins TRBV7-2 to TRBJ1-4, with 7 bases in between that match TRBD1. The source of this sequence is an older woman with COVID-19, enrolled during active disease. The sequenced DNA: TGTGCCAGCAGACCGGGACAGAGATTTGCAACTAATGAAAAACTGTTTTTT. This sequence encodes CASRPGQRFATNEKLFF.